One and the same sample provided the 22 T cell receptor beta chains below, sequenced in a study of blood T cell repertoires in COVID-19. Clones were sequenced by immunoSEQ multiplex PCR, and TCRdb holds only the in-frame ones, with some missing. The sample contains roughly 170,000 clones, roughly 80% of which appear only once. Sequencing used PBMCs or T cells enriched from blood (not recorded which). These receptors were obtained from a man aged 50 to 60 who had recovered from COVID-19.

The chain is built from TRBV6-5 and TRBJ2-1; D gene uncertain. There are 14 residues in the CDR3. With 9 bases removed from V and 0 bases from J, the gap between germline ends came to 12 bases. Germline V lookup: CDR1 MNHEY, CDR2 SVGAGI. CDR3 bases: TGTGCCAGTGCAGACACCTACTCCTACAATGAGCAGTTCTTC. Its protein product is CASADTYSYNEQFF.

The genes are TRBV6-1 and TRBJ1-1; D is unclear. The ends were cut back, 1 base at V and 0 bases at J, with 9 bases in the middle. Germline lookup yields CDR1 MNHNS and CDR2 SASEGT. CDR3 size: 15 residues. The CDR3 is CASSEGNSLNTEAFF. The CDR3 nucleotides read TGTGCCAGCAGTGAAGGGAACAGTCTGAACACTGAAGCTTTCTTT.

The V and J genes are TRBV5-1 and TRBJ2-1, with TRBD1 as a possible D gene (6 bases). The CDR3 length is 15 residues. V lost 1 base and J 3 bases, leaving 11 bases between the germline ends. Germline lookup yields CDR1 SGHRS and CDR2 YFSETQ. The CDR3 region has the DNA TGCGCCAGCAGCTTGCCGACAGGCAACTACAATGAGCAGTTCTTC. It translates to CASSLPTGNYNEQFF.

The chain is built from TRBV23-1 and TRBJ2-3; TRBD1 agrees at 7 bases. TRBV23-1 carries the ORF label, with uncertain function. V lost 4 bases, J lost 8 bases, and 18 bases stayed unmatched. CDR3 length: 17 residues. This CDR3 is CASSPLTGEGGHGTQYF. The CDR3 region has the DNA TGCGCCAGCAGTCCATTAACAGGGGAAGGAGGACATGGTACGCAGTATTTT.

The genes are TRBV11-2 and TRBJ1-1; no definite D call. The V gene's germline CDR1 is SGHAT and CDR2 FQNNGV. CDR3 length: 15 residues. Trimming removed 5 bases from V and 5 bases from J, with 18 bases in between. CDR3 amino acids: CASSLLWAPQTEAFF. The CDR3 DNA is TGTGCCAGCAGCCTCCTCTGGGCCCCGCAAACTGAAGCTTTCTTT.

This chain joins TRBV4-1 and TRBJ1-2; TRBD1 matches at 9 bases. CDR3 length: 15 residues. V dropped 4 bases and J dropped 3; count of bases not matched to a gene: 6. CDR1 is MGHRA and CDR2 is YSYEKL in the germline V gene. CDR3 loop: CASSLQQGAYYGYTF. The CDR3 region has the DNA TGCGCCAGCAGCCTTCAACAGGGGGCGTACTATGGCTACACCTTC.

This sequence joins TRBV5-1 and TRBJ2-1; a possible D gene is TRBD1 (5 bases). V lost 4 bases and J lost 5, with 10 bases in between. The CDR3 contains 13 residues. Germline CDR1 SGHRS, CDR2 YFSETQ. For the CDR3, the DNA is TGCGCCAGCAGCCCCAGGGTGAACAATGAGCAGTTCTTC. As protein: CASSPRVNNEQFF.

The gene calls are TRBV5-1 and TRBJ1-3; possible D gene TRBD1, 6 bases. V was trimmed by 2 bases and J by 4 bases, leaving 19 bases between them. The CDR3 consists of 17 residues. Germline V CDR1 and CDR2: SGHRS, YFSETQ. CDR3 DNA: TGCGCCAGCAGCTTCCAACAGGGAAACCTAGCCGGAAACACCATATATTTT. Translated, it gives CASSFQQGNLAGNTIYF.

The gene calls are TRBV27 and TRBJ2-1, with 9 bases lining up with TRBD1. CDR3 length: 18 residues. CDR1 is MNHEY, CDR2 SMNVEV, per germline (reference sequence). Trimming at V came to 4 bases and at J to 0 bases, leaving 10 bases not matched to a gene. DNA of the CDR3: TGTGCCAGCAGTTGGGGACAGGGTATTTACTCCTCCTACAATGAGCAGTTCTTC. Its translation is CASSWGQGIYSSYNEQFF.

This chain links TRBV7-3 with TRBJ2-1; TRBD2 aligns across 9 bases. V lost 4 bases to trimming and J lost 7 bases; unmatched junction nucleotides: 11. The CDR3 is made up of 16 amino acids. Germline V gives CDR1 SGHTA, CDR2 FQGTGA. CDR3 amino acids: CASSSVEAGGPNEQFF. As DNA, the CDR3 is TGTGCCAGCAGCTCCGTCGAAGCGGGGGGCCCAAATGAGCAGTTCTTC.

This clone was observed a single time. The gene calls are TRBV28 and TRBJ1-4; D call uncertain. Between the trimmed V and J ends, which lost 7 bases and 7 bases, there was a span of 19 bases. The CDR3 is made up of 15 amino acids. CDR1 is MDHEN and CDR2 is SYDVKM in the germline V gene. The CDR3 DNA reads TGTGCCAGCAAGATCACCGGGGTAGGAGGTGAAAAACTGTTTTTT. It codes for CASKITGVGGEKLFF. The whole variable domain, filled in from reference TRBV28 and TRBJ1-4, reads DVKVTQSSRYLVKRTGEKVFLECVQDMDHENMFWYRQDPGLGLRLIYFSYDVKMKEKGDIPEGYSVSREKKERFSLILESASTNQTSMYLCASKITGVGGEKLFFGSGTQLSVL.

The chain uses TRBV2 and TRBJ1-2; D may be TRBD1 (6 bases). CDR1 is SNHLY, CDR2 FYNNEI, per germline. Deletions cut 8 bases from V and 2 bases from J, with 18 bases between. The CDR3 runs 15 residues. CDR3 nucleotide sequence: TGTGCCAGCGGGGGCTCAGTGGCGGAAAACTATGGCTACACCTTC. It yields the protein CASGGSVAENYGYTF.

This chain links TRBV5-1 with TRBJ2-5; TRBD2 is a possible D gene (7 bases). The V end lost 0 bases, the J end lost 7 bases, and 16 bases lay between the germline ends. Germline V gives CDR1 SGHRS, CDR2 YFSETQ. The length of the CDR3 is 15 residues. CDR3 in amino acids: CASSLEGGASGTQYF. CDR3 sequence (DNA): TGCGCCAGCAGCTTGGAGGGGGGGGCCTCGGGGACCCAGTACTTC.

The chain recombines TRBV19 with TRBJ1-4; weak D call: TRBD1 (6 bases). V lost 8 bases and J 4 bases, leaving 14 bases between the germline ends. Germline V gives CDR1 LNHDA, CDR2 SQIVND (reference sequence). The CDR3 totals 14 residues. CDR3 nucleotide sequence: TGTGCCAGTGCGAGGGGGACGGATAATGAAAAACTGTTTTTT. It codes for CASARGTDNEKLFF.

This chain uses TRBV20-1 with TRBJ1-4; D is undetermined. Per the germline V gene, CDR1 is DFQATT and CDR2 is SNEGSKA (reference sequence). Trimming removed 3 bases at V and 8 bases at J, with 16 bases between. This CDR3 is 14 amino acids long. CDR3 loop: CSASKGGGGEKLFF. CDR3 DNA: TGCAGTGCTAGTAAGGGCGGAGGTGGGGAAAAACTGTTTTTT.

The J gene is TRBJ1-2, the V gene TRBV10-1; D may be TRBD1 (5 bases). The CDR3 extends over 13 amino acids. In germline, CDR1 is WNHNN, CDR2 SYGVQD (reference sequence). Trimming took off 4 bases at V and 4 bases at J, with 10 bases between the two ends. The CDR3 nucleotides read TGCGCCAGCAGTGTGGAGGGGCCCTATGGCTACACCTTC. Protein: CASSVEGPYGYTF.

The V and J genes are TRBV29-1 and TRBJ1-1; 8 bases are a match to TRBD1. J lost 3 bases, V lost 5 bases, and 5 bases had no gene match. The CDR3 runs to 13 residues. Looked up from germline, CDR1 is SQVTM and CDR2 is ANQGSEA. For the CDR3, the DNA is TGCAGCGTTCGACAGGGGCGGGACACTGAAGCTTTCTTT. Protein sequence: CSVRQGRDTEAFF.

The DNA of the CDR3 is TGTGCCAGCAGTTGGGGGGGCAGGCTTCTGAACACTGAAGCTTTCTTT. Translating gives CASSWGGRLLNTEAFF. The genes are TRBV5-5 and TRBJ1-1; possible D gene TRBD1, 6 bases. Trimming took 5 bases from V and 0 from J, leaving 17 bases between them. This CDR3 region has 16 residues. CDR1 SGHKS and CDR2 YYEKEE come from the germline V gene (reference sequence).

This clone was observed a single time. The chain is built from TRBV6-5 and TRBJ1-2; the D is unclear. The CDR3 totals 13 residues. V was trimmed by 8 bases and J by 2 bases, leaving 12 bases between them. CDR1 MNHEY and CDR2 SVGAGI come from the germline V gene. This chain's CDR3 is CASGYRFNYGYTF. The CDR3 DNA follows: TGTGCCAGCGGGTACAGATTCAACTATGGCTACACCTTC.

The chain is built from TRBV5-1 and TRBJ1-4; D is unclear. This CDR3 region has 14 residues. Trimming removed 4 bases from V and 0 bases from J, with 7 bases in between. CDR1 and CDR2 from the germline V gene are SGHRS and YFSETQ. The CDR3 reads CASSLLATNEKLFF. DNA for the CDR3: TGCGCCAGCAGCCTTCTTGCAACTAATGAAAAACTGTTTTTT.

This sequence joins TRBV4-1 and TRBJ2-2; a possible D gene is TRBD2 (5 bases). This CDR3 is built from 15 residues. V gave up 5 bases and J gave up 0 bases, with 10 bases separating them. Germline V gene sequence: CDR1 MGHRA, CDR2 YSYEKL. Here the CDR3 DNA reads TGCGCCAGCAGCTCTCGGACTTCGAACACCGGGGAGCTGTTTTTT. Translated: CASSSRTSNTGELFF.

J is TRBJ1-3 and V is TRBV7-9; D is uncertain. Deletions cut 3 bases from V and 4 bases from J, with 13 bases between. From germline, CDR1 is SEHNR and CDR2 FQNEAQ (reference sequence). This CDR3 contains 15 residues. The CDR3 DNA sequence: TGTGCCAGCAGCTTTAACTCCATTGTAGGAAACACCATATATTTT. Encoded protein: CASSFNSIVGNTIYF.